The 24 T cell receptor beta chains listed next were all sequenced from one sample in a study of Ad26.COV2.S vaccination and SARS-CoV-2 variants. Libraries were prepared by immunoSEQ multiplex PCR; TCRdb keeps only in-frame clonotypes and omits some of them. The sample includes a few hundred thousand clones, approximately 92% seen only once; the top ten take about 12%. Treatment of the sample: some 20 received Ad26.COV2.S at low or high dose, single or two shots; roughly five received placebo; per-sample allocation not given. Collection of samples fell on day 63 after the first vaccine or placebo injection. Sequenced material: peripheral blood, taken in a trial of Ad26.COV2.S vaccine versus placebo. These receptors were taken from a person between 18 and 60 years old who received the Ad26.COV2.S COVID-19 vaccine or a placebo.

CDR3 in amino acids: CASNSLPAANVLTF. The CDR3 DNA reads TGTGCCAGCAACTCCCTACCGGCGGCCAACGTCCTGACTTTC. The chain employs TRBV7-2 and TRBJ2-6; D is uncertain. Trimming stripped 7 bases from V and 6 bases from J, with 13 bases between. The CDR3 has 14 residues. Germline CDR1 and CDR2: SGHTA and FQGNSA.

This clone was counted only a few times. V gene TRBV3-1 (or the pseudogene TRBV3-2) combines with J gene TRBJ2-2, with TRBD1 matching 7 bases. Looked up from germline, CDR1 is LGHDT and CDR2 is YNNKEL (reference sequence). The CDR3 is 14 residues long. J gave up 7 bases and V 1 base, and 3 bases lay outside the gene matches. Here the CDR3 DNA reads TGTGCCAGCAGCCAAGGACAGGGTGACGGGGAGCTGTTTTTT. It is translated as CASSQGQGDGELFF.

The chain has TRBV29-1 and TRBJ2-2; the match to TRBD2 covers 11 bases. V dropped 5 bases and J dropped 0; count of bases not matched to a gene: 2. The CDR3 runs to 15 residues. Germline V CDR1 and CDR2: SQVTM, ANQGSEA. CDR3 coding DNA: TGCAGCGTTCGGACTAGCGGGCCGAACACCGGGGAGCTGTTTTTT. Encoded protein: CSVRTSGPNTGELFF.

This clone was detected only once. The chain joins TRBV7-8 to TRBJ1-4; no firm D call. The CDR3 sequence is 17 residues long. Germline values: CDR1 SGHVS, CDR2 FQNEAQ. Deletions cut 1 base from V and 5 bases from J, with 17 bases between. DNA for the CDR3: TGTGCCAGCAGCTTAGAAGGTTGGGTCACTGGGAATGAAAAACTGTTTTTT. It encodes CASSLEGWVTGNEKLFF.

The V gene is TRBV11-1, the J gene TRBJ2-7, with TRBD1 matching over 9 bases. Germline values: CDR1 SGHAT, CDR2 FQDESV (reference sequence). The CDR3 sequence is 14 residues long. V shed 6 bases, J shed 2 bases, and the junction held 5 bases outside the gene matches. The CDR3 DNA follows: TGTGCCAGCAGGCGGACAGGGGACACCTACGAGCAGTACTTC. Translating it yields CASRRTGDTYEQYF.

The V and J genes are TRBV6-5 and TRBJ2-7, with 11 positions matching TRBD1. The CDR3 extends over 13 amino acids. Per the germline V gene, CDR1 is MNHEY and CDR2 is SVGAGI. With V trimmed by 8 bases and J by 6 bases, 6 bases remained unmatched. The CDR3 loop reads CASGRGTGGEQYF. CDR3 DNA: TGTGCCAGCGGTAGGGGGACAGGGGGCGAGCAGTACTTC.

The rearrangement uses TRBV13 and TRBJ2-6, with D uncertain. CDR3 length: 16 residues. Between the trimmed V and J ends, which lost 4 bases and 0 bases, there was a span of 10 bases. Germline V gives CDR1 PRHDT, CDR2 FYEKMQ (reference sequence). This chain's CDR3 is CASSSLGGSGANVLTF. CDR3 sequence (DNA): TGTGCCAGCAGCTCGCTCGGTGGCTCTGGGGCCAACGTCCTGACTTTC.

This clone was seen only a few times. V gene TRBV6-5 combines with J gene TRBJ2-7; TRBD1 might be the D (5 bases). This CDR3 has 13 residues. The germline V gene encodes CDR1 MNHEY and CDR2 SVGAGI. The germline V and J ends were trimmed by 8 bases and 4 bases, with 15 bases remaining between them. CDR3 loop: CASDRGSKYEQYF. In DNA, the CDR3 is TGTGCCAGCGATAGGGGCAGTAAATACGAGCAGTACTTC.

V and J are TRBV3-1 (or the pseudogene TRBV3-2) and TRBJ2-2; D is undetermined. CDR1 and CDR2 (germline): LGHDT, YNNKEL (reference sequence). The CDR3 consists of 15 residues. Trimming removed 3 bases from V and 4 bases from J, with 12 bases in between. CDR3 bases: TGTGCCAGCAGCCATAGTCCGACGCCCACCGGGGAGCTGTTTTTT. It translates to CASSHSPTPTGELFF.

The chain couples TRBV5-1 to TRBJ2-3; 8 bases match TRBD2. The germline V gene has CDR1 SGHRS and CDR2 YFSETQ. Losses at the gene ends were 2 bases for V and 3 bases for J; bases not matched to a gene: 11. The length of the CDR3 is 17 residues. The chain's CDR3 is CASSFSSLAGGTDTQYF. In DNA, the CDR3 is TGCGCCAGCAGCTTTTCCTCGTTGGCGGGAGGTACAGATACGCAGTATTTT.

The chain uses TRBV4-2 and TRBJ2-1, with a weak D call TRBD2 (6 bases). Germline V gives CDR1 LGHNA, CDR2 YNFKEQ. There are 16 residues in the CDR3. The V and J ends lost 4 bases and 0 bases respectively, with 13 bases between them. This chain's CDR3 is CASSLGTPSSYNEQFF. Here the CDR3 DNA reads TGTGCCAGCAGCCTGGGGACTCCTAGCTCCTACAATGAGCAGTTCTTC.

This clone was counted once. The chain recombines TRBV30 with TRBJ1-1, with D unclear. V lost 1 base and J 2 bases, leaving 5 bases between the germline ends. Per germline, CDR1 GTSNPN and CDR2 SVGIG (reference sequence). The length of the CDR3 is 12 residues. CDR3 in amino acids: CAWSAINTEAFF. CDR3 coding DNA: TGTGCCTGGAGTGCTATAAACACTGAAGCTTTCTTT.

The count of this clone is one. The CDR3 DNA sequence: TGTGCCAGCAGCTTAGGGACGCAGGGGAGGCTGTTTTTT. It translates to CASSLGTQGRLFF. The chain joins TRBV7-9 to TRBJ1-4; weak D call: TRBD1 (6 bases). The CDR3 runs to 13 residues. Trimming took 1 base from V and 14 from J, leaving 14 bases between them. Germline V gives CDR1 SEHNR, CDR2 FQNEAQ (reference sequence).

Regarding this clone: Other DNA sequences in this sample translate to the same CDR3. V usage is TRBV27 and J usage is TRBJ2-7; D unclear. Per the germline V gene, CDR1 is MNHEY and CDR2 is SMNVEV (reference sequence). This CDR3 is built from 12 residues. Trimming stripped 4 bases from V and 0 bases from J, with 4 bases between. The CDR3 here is CASSSSSYEQYF. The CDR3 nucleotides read TGTGCCAGCAGTTCGAGCTCCTACGAGCAGTACTTC.

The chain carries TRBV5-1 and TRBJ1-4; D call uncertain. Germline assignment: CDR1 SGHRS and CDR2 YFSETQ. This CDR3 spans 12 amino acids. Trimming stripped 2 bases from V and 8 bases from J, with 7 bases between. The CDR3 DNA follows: TGCGCCAGCAGCTTCCCAGGCGAAAAACTGTTTTTT. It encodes CASSFPGEKLFF.

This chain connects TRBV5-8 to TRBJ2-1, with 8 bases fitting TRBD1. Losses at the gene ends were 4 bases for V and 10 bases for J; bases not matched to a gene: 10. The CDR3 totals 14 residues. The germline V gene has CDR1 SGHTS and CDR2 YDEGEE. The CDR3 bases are TGTGCCAGCAGCCCCCGGGACAGGCGAGGAGAGCAGTTCTTC. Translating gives CASSPRDRRGEQFF.

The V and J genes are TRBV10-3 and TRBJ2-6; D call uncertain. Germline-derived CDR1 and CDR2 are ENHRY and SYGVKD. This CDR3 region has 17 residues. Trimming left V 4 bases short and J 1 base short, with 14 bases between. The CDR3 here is CAISATLVSSGANVLTF. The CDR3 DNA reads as TGTGCCATCAGTGCCACGCTCGTCTCTTCTGGGGCCAACGTCCTGACTTTC.

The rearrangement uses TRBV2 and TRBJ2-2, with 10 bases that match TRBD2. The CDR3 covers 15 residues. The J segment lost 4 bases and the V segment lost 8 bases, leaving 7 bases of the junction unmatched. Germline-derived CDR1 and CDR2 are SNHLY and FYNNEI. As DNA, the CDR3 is TGTGCCAGCGCCGGACTAGCGGCACTCACCGGGGAGCTGTTTTTT. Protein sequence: CASAGLAALTGELFF.

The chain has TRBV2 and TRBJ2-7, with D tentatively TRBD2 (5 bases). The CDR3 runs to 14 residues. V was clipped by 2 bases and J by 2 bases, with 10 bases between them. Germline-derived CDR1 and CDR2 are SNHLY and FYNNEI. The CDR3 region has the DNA TGTGCCAGCAGTGAAATGGCGGGTCCCTACGAGCAGTACTTC. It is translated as CASSEMAGPYEQYF.

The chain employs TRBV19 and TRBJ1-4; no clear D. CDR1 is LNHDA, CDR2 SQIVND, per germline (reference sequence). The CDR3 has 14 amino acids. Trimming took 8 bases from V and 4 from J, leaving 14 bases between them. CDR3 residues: CASSFGSRNEKLFF. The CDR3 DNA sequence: TGTGCCAGTTCTTTCGGGAGCCGTAATGAAAAACTGTTTTTT. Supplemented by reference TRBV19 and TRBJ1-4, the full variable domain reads DGGITQSPKYLFRKEGQNVTLSCEQNLNHDAMYWYRQDPGQGLRLIYYSQIVNDFQKGDIAEGYSVSREKKESFPLTVTSAQKNPTAFYLCASSFGSRNEKLFFGSGTQLSVL.

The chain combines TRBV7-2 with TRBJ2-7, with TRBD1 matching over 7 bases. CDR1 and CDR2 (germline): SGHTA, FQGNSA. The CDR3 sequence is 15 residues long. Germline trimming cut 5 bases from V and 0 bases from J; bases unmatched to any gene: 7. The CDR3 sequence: CASSPQTGPSYEQYF. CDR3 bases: TGTGCCAGCAGCCCCCAGACAGGGCCCTCCTACGAGCAGTACTTC.

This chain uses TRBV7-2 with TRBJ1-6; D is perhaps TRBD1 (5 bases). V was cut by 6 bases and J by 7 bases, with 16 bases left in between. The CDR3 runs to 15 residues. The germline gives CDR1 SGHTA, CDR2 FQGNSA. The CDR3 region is CASRAPGVRNSPLHF. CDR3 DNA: TGTGCCAGCAGAGCTCCGGGGGTGAGGAATTCACCCCTCCACTTT.

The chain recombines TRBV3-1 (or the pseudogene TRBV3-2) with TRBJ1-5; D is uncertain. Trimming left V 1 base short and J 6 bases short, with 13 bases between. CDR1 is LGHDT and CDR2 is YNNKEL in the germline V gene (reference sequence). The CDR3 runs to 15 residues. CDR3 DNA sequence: TGTGCCAGCAGCCAAGGGTTGGGTTCGGGTCAGCCCCAGCATTTT. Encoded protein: CASSQGLGSGQPQHF.

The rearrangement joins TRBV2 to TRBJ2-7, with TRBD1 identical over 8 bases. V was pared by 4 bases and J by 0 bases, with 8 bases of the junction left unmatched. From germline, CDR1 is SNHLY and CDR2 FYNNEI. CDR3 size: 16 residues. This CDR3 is CASSATGGLASYEQYF. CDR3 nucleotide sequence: TGTGCCAGCAGTGCCACAGGGGGGTTGGCCTCCTACGAGCAGTACTTC.